The 31 T cell receptor beta chains below were found in one sample sequenced in a study of blood T cell repertoires in COVID-19. Clones were read by immunoSEQ multiplex PCR, and TCRdb kept only the in-frame ones, dropping some. Found here are just over 300,000 clones, roughly 86% of them singletons; the top ten hold around 10%. The sample was PBMCs or T cells enriched from blood (not recorded which). The source is a woman aged 18-29 years who had recovered from COVID-19.

This chain joins TRBV7-8 and TRBJ1-2; possible D gene TRBD1, 6 bases. Germline V gene lookup returns CDR1 SGHVS and CDR2 FQNEAQ. This CDR3 has 13 residues. V shed 5 bases and J shed 4 bases, with 11 bases lying between them. The chain's CDR3 is CASSGGGAYGYTF. The CDR3 region has the DNA TGTGCCAGCAGCGGTGGGGGGGCCTATGGCTACACCTTC.

The CDR3 DNA follows: TGTGCCACCGGAAACTATGGGGGGAACGTCTACTATGGCTACACCTTC. It codes for CATGNYGGNVYYGYTF. The rearrangement uses TRBV3-1 (or the pseudogene TRBV3-2) and TRBJ1-2; D may be TRBD1 (5 bases). Germline CDR1 LGHDT, CDR2 YNNKEL (reference sequence). The CDR3 totals 16 residues. The V end lost 10 bases, the J end lost 3 bases, and 24 bases lay between the germline ends.

The chain joins TRBV19 to TRBJ1-2, with 9 bases lining up with TRBD1. This CDR3 contains 16 residues. Germline V CDR1 and CDR2: LNHDA, SQIVND (reference sequence). With 3 bases clipped from V and 7 bases from J, the junction kept 12 bases outside the gene matches. The CDR3 loop reads CASSIFYRGPTGGYTF. The CDR3, as DNA: TGTGCCAGTAGTATTTTTTACAGGGGGCCCACGGGTGGCTACACCTTC.

The V and J genes are TRBV7-9 and TRBJ2-2; 7 bases are a match to TRBD1. The V and J ends lost 3 bases and 1 base, in that order; junction bases with no gene match: 5. Germline V lookup: CDR1 SEHNR, CDR2 FQNEAQ (reference sequence). CDR3 size: 16 residues. For the CDR3, the DNA is TGTGCCAGCAGCTTCCGAAGGGGGCGGAACACCGGGGAGCTGTTTTTT. Amino acid sequence: CASSFRRGRNTGELFF.

This clone is a singleton in its sample. J is TRBJ1-2 and V is TRBV28; the D gene is possibly TRBD1 (5 bases). There are 12 residues in the CDR3. Trimming shortened V by 8 bases and J by 2 bases, and 9 bases separated the two germline ends. In germline, CDR1 is MDHEN, CDR2 SYDVKM. CDR3 in amino acids: CASRTPNYGYTF. Here the CDR3 DNA reads TGTGCCAGCCGGACACCCAACTATGGCTACACCTTC.

The chain joins TRBV28 to TRBJ2-2, with TRBD1 as a possible D gene (6 bases). CDR3 length: 16 residues. V dropped 2 bases and J dropped 2 bases, with 12 bases sitting between them. CDR1 MDHEN and CDR2 SYDVKM come from the germline V gene. CDR3 protein: CASSLPDRTNTGELFF. As DNA, the CDR3 is TGTGCCAGCAGTTTACCCGACAGGACCAACACCGGGGAGCTGTTTTTT.

This sequence joins TRBV5-1 and TRBJ2-3, with unresolved D. Trimming left V 0 bases short and J 2 bases short, with 10 bases between. Germline lookup yields CDR1 SGHRS and CDR2 YFSETQ. CDR3 length: 15 amino acids. The CDR3 here is CASSLESILTDTQYF. CDR3 DNA sequence: TGCGCCAGCAGCTTGGAGTCTATCCTCACAGATACGCAGTATTTT.

This chain links TRBV30 with TRBJ1-4; a possible D gene is TRBD1 (5 bases). Germline V gives CDR1 GTSNPN, CDR2 SVGIG (reference sequence). CDR3 length: 13 residues. Deletions cut 3 bases from V and 8 bases from J, with 13 bases between. The CDR3 reads CAWSRIPGEKLFF. CDR3 sequence (DNA): TGTGCCTGGAGCCGGATACCAGGGGAAAAACTGTTTTTT.

The chain uses TRBV6-1 and TRBJ2-2; 7 bases are shared with TRBD1. CDR1 is MNHNS and CDR2 is SASEGT in the germline V gene. The CDR3 is made up of 18 amino acids. V shed 0 bases, J shed 6 bases, and the junction held 13 bases outside the gene matches. The chain's CDR3 is CASSEAPGLTGKAGELFF. Written as DNA, the CDR3 is TGTGCCAGCAGTGAAGCGCCTGGTTTGACAGGGAAGGCCGGGGAGCTGTTTTTT.

The chain carries TRBV7-7 and TRBJ2-3; 15 positions match TRBD2. V gave up 5 bases and J gave up 5 bases; unmatched junction bases: 5. CDR3 size: 16 residues. Germline-derived CDR1 and CDR2 are SSHAT and FNYEAQ (reference sequence). The CDR3 DNA reads TGTGCCAGCAGCCCTGGACTAGCGGGGGGGCAAGATACGCAGTATTTT. Its protein product is CASSPGLAGGQDTQYF.

CDR3: CASSPWGGALNTEAFF. The CDR3 nucleotides are TGTGCCAGCTCACCATGGGGTGGGGCTTTGAACACTGAAGCTTTCTTT. This rearrangement joins TRBV18 to TRBJ1-1, with TRBD1 as a possible D gene (5 bases). Germline V gene lookup returns CDR1 KGHSH and CDR2 LQKENI. V was trimmed by 2 bases and J by 0 bases, leaving 13 bases between them. The CDR3 is made up of 16 amino acids.

This clone was detected only once. The chain employs TRBV29-1 and TRBJ2-1, with 8 bases identical to TRBD1. CDR3 length: 15 amino acids. Looked up from germline, CDR1 is SQVTM and CDR2 is ANQGSEA. With V trimmed by 2 bases and J by 1 base, 4 bases remained unmatched. The CDR3 DNA reads TGCAGCGTTGAAACCAGGACAGGGTCCTACAATGAGCAGTTCTTC. Translated, it gives CSVETRTGSYNEQFF.

V usage is TRBV7-3 and J usage is TRBJ2-3, with D possibly being TRBD2 (6 bases). Germline loops: CDR1 SGHTA, CDR2 FQGTGA. The CDR3 is 16 residues long. The V and J ends lost 1 base and 5 bases respectively, with 16 bases between them. CDR3 in amino acids: CASSLNAAGRGDTQYF. The CDR3 nucleotides are TGTGCCAGCAGCTTAAACGCGGCGGGACGGGGAGATACGCAGTATTTT.

This rearrangement joins TRBV19 to TRBJ1-6; maybe TRBD1 (6 bases). Trimming cost V 2 bases and J 2 bases, with 10 bases left between them. CDR1 and CDR2 from the germline V gene are LNHDA and SQIVND (reference sequence). CDR3 length: 16 amino acids. Written as DNA, the CDR3 is TGTGCCAGTAGTATAAAGGCAGGGGCCTATAATTCACCCCTCCACTTT. This sequence encodes CASSIKAGAYNSPLHF. The entire variable domain, with the rest obtained from reference TRBV19 and TRBJ1-6, is as follows: DGGITQSPKYLFRKEGQNVTLSCEQNLNHDAMYWYRQDPGQGLRLIYYSQIVNDFQKGDIAEGYSVSREKKESFPLTVTSAQKNPTAFYLCASSIKAGAYNSPLHFGNGTRLTVT.

This chain connects TRBV6-6 to TRBJ2-3; D is possibly TRBD2 (6 bases). V lost 2 bases, J lost 4 bases, and 13 bases lay in between. Looked up from germline, CDR1 is MNHNY and CDR2 is SVGAGI (reference sequence). There are 15 residues in the CDR3. The CDR3 coding sequence is TGTGCCAGCAGTTACGATTCGGGAGATGCAGATACGCAGTATTTT. This sequence encodes CASSYDSGDADTQYF.

The rearrangement links TRBV7-8 to TRBJ2-2, with D uncertain. Trimming pared 0 bases from V and 4 bases from J, leaving 9 bases between. In germline, CDR1 is SGHVS, CDR2 FQNEAQ. There are 15 residues in the CDR3. The DNA of the CDR3 is TGTGCCAGCAGCTTAGCGCGAGTCCGCACCGGGGAGCTGTTTTTT. Translated, it gives CASSLARVRTGELFF. Supplemented by reference TRBV7-8 and TRBJ2-2, the full variable domain reads GAGVSQSPRYKVAKRGQDVALRCDPISGHVSLFWYQQALGQGPEFLTYFQNEAQLDKSGLPSDRFFAERPEGSVSTLKIQRTQQEDSAVYLCASSLARVRTGELFFGEGSRLTVL.

The CDR3 DNA reads TGTGCCAGCAGCCTAGGACAGGCGGGTTATGGCTACACCTTC. Protein: CASSLGQAGYGYTF. J is TRBJ1-2 and V is TRBV27, with 7 bases lining up with TRBD1. The CDR3 spans 14 residues. Per germline, CDR1 MNHEY and CDR2 SMNVEV (reference sequence). Trimming took 6 bases from V and 5 from J; bases not matched to a gene: 9.

This clone was recorded once. The chain employs TRBV7-3 and TRBJ2-5; TRBD2 aligns across 7 bases. This CDR3 spans 12 amino acids. Germline CDR1 SGHTA, CDR2 FQGTGA. Unmatched junction bases numbered 4, after V lost 8 bases and J lost 4 bases. CDR3 DNA sequence: TGTGCCAGCGGGAGGGCGGGAGAGACCCAGTACTTC. It codes for CASGRAGETQYF.

V is TRBV28 and J is TRBJ1-1; TRBD1 matches 11 bases. CDR1 MDHEN and CDR2 SYDVKM come from the germline V gene. The CDR3 is made up of 13 amino acids. V trimming: 7 bases; J trimming: 7 bases; junction bases outside the gene matches: 5. CDR3 sequence reads: CASIGQGAIEAFF. DNA for the CDR3: TGTGCCAGCATTGGACAGGGGGCAATTGAAGCTTTCTTT.

This chain uses TRBV10-3 with TRBJ1-1; 7 positions agree with TRBD1. Trimming at V came to 6 bases and at J to 3 bases, leaving 7 bases not matched to a gene. Germline CDR1 ENHRY, CDR2 SYGVKD. This CDR3 has 14 amino acids. The CDR3 coding sequence is TGTGCCATCAGCCCTTCAACAGGGGACACTGAAGCTTTCTTT. It specifies CAISPSTGDTEAFF.

In DNA form, the CDR3 reads TGTGCCAGCAGGTCCGGGACAGGGTATAGCTATGGCTACACCTTC. Its protein is CASRSGTGYSYGYTF. The rearrangement joins TRBV28 to TRBJ1-2; TRBD1 aligns across 9 bases. V lost 6 bases to trimming and J lost 4 bases; unmatched junction nucleotides: 9. Germline CDR1 is MDHEN and CDR2 is SYDVKM. CDR3 length equals 15 residues.

This clone was seen just once. The CDR3 is CASSQDIYRQETQYF. CDR3 nucleotides: TGCGCCAGCAGCCAAGATATTTACAGACAAGAGACCCAGTACTTC. The chain uses TRBV4-1 and TRBJ2-5, with D uncertain. Germline V gives CDR1 MGHRA, CDR2 YSYEKL. Deletions cut 0 bases from V and 2 bases from J, with 10 bases between. This CDR3 is 15 amino acids long.

This chain joins TRBV5-4 and TRBJ2-7; 7 bases map to TRBD1. V gave up 0 bases and J gave up 4 bases; unmatched junction bases: 7. Germline-derived CDR1 and CDR2 are SGHNT and YYREEE (reference sequence). The CDR3 is 15 residues long. The CDR3 DNA follows: TGTGCCAGCAGCTTGGTGCAGGGGGAATTTTACGAGCAGTACTTC. It is translated as CASSLVQGEFYEQYF. Full variable domain (outside the CDR3, taken from reference TRBV5-4 and TRBJ2-7): ETGVTQSPTHLIKTRGQQVTLRCSSQSGHNTVSWYQQALGQGPQFIFQYYREEENGRGNFPPRFSGLQFPNYSSELNVNALELDDSALYLCASSLVQGEFYEQYFGPGTRLTVT.

The J gene is TRBJ1-2, the V gene TRBV7-9, with D hard to call. CDR1 is SEHNR, CDR2 FQNEAQ, per germline (reference sequence). Trimming removed 10 bases at V and 8 bases at J, with 17 bases between. The CDR3 is 12 residues long. In DNA, the CDR3 is TGTGCCACTACGGTGTCCCGCGAAGGCTACACCTTC. Translated: CATTVSREGYTF.

As for this clone: An end of the junction does not agree with germline; a read error may underlie this. The gene calls are TRBV2 and TRBJ1-1; D unclear. Germline lookup yields CDR1 SNHLY and CDR2 FYNNEI. CDR3 length: 12 residues. CDR3 DNA sequence: TGTGCCACCCTATCTATCAACAGTGAAGCTTTCTTT. This codes for CATLSINSEAFF.

The CDR3 coding sequence is TGTGCCAGCAGCGCATGGGACAAGACGGGCTATGGCTACACCTTC. This gives the protein CASSAWDKTGYGYTF. The V gene is TRBV9, the J gene TRBJ1-2, with D possibly being TRBD1 (6 bases). This CDR3 contains 15 residues. V was trimmed by 3 bases and J by 4 bases, leaving 16 bases between them. The V gene's germline CDR1 is SGDLS and CDR2 YYNGEE.

The V call is TRBV5-6, the J call TRBJ1-2; 7 nucleotides line up with TRBD1. Losses at the gene ends were 2 bases for V and 3 bases for J; bases not matched to a gene: 1. Germline CDR1 is SGHDT and CDR2 is YYEEEE. This CDR3 is 13 amino acids long. CDR3 in DNA: TGTGCCAGCAGCTTTGACAGGGACTATGGCTACACCTTC. This sequence encodes CASSFDRDYGYTF.

This sequence joins TRBV7-3 and TRBJ1-6, with D maybe TRBD1 (6 bases). Per germline, CDR1 SGHTA and CDR2 FQGTGA. V was trimmed by 2 bases and J by 7 bases, leaving 9 bases between them. The CDR3 length is 14 residues. The CDR3 bases are TGTGCCAGCAGCTTACGCGACAGGAATTCACCCCTCCACTTT. Translation: CASSLRDRNSPLHF.

This chain joins TRBV4-1 and TRBJ2-5, with D possibly matching TRBD2 (5 bases). This CDR3 spans 14 amino acids. In germline, CDR1 is MGHRA, CDR2 YSYEKL. Trimming removed 4 bases at V and 1 base at J, with 10 bases between. The CDR3 loop reads CASSPPGFQETQYF. The CDR3 DNA is TGCGCCAGCAGCCCCCCGGGGTTCCAAGAGACCCAGTACTTC.

CDR3 protein: CASSVDIYGYTF. The CDR3 nucleotides read TGTGCCAGCAGTGTCGACATCTATGGCTACACCTTC. The gene calls are TRBV28 and TRBJ1-2; D not resolved. The germline V gene encodes CDR1 MDHEN and CDR2 SYDVKM. This CDR3 spans 12 amino acids. Trimming removed 5 bases at V and 4 bases at J, with 8 bases between.

The chain has TRBV19 and TRBJ2-7; 8 bases align to TRBD2. CDR3 length: 14 residues. From germline, CDR1 is LNHDA and CDR2 SQIVND (reference sequence). The V gene end was trimmed by 5 bases and the J gene end by 0 bases; junction bases not matched to a gene: 3. CDR3 residues: CASSYSGDSYEQYF. The CDR3 bases are TGTGCCAGTAGTTATAGCGGGGACTCCTACGAGCAGTACTTC. The whole variable domain, filled in from reference TRBV19 and TRBJ2-7, reads DGGITQSPKYLFRKEGQNVTLSCEQNLNHDAMYWYRQDPGQGLRLIYYSQIVNDFQKGDIAEGYSVSREKKESFPLTVTSAQKNPTAFYLCASSYSGDSYEQYFGPGTRLTVT.